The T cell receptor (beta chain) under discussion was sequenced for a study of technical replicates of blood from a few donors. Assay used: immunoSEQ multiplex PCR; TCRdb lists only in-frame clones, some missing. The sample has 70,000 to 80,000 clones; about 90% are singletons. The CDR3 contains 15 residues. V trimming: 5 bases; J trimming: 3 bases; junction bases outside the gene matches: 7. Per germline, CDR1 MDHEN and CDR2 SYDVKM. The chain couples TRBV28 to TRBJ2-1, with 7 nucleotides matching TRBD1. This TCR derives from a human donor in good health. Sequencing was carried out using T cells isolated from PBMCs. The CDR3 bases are TGTGCCAGCAGTGATGACAGGGAGATCTACAATGAGCAGTTCTTC. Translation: CASSDDREIYNEQFF. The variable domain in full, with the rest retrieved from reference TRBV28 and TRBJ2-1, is DVKVTQSSRYLVKRTGEKVFLECVQDMDHENMFWYRQDPGLGLRLIYFSYDVKMKEKGDIPEGYSVSREKKERFSLILESASTNQTSMYLCASSDDREIYNEQFFGPGTRLTVL.